What follows are 15 T cell receptor beta chains derived from one specimen sequenced in a study of PD-L1 blockade in urothelial cancer (dated 2017 in TCRdb). Reading the label with the study, this specimen's time point is: pretreatment tumor sample. Receptors were amplified or captured by the immunoSEQ multiplex PCR assay. This immuneACCESS table, as held by TCRdb, lists in-frame sequences with V and J called but not all clones. Of the missing ones, under half trace to an unresolved V gene in checked studies; the others have no known cause. The table for this sample lists about 35,000 clones; about a third of them were counted only once. The ten largest clones represent approximately 9% of the sample. The sample was tumor tissue, taken before atezolizumab (anti-PD-L1) treatment. These receptors came from a man in his 60s with urothelial cancer.

This clone showed up just once. The rearrangement joins TRBV6-8 to TRBJ2-2; TRBD2 matches at 11 bases. After removal of 1 base from V and 4 bases from J, the junction contained 5 bases not matched to a gene. The CDR3 has 17 amino acids. Germline V lookup: CDR1 MNHGY, CDR2 SAAAGT. DNA of the CDR3: TGTGCCAGCAGTTACTTTAGCGGGGGGGCACTCACCGGGGAGCTGTTTTTT. Translated, it gives CASSYFSGGALTGELFF.

This chain connects TRBV6-8 to TRBJ1-2; perhaps TRBD1 as D (5 bases). The length of the CDR3 is 14 residues. V lost 4 bases to trimming and J lost 1 base, with 10 bases between them. Germline V CDR1 and CDR2: MNHGY, SAAAGT. CDR3 residues: CASSWGRNNYGYTF. In DNA form, the CDR3 reads TGTGCCAGCAGTTGGGGACGGAATAACTATGGCTACACCTTC.

V and J are TRBV18 and TRBJ1-4, with a weak D call TRBD1 (6 bases). Per germline, CDR1 KGHSH and CDR2 LQKENI. CDR3 length: 14 residues. Trimming took off 2 bases at V and 3 bases at J, with 7 bases between the two ends. The CDR3 sequence is CASSPRTANEKLFF. As DNA, the CDR3 is TGTGCCAGCTCACCAAGGACAGCTAATGAAAAACTGTTTTTT.

The chain uses TRBV9 and TRBJ2-1, with 11 bases identical to TRBD2. Trimming took 0 bases from V and 7 from J; bases not matched to a gene: 6. CDR1 and CDR2 from the germline V gene are SGDLS and YYNGEE. This CDR3 contains 16 residues. This chain's CDR3 is CASSVGTSGGLNEQFF. CDR3 bases: TGTGCCAGCAGCGTAGGAACTAGCGGGGGTCTGAATGAGCAGTTCTTC. The full variable domain, its missing parts supplied by reference TRBV9 and TRBJ2-1, is DSGVTQTPKHLITATGQRVTLRCSPRSGDLSVYWYQQSLDQGLQFLIQYYNGEERAKGNILERFSAQQFPDLHSELNLSSLELGDSALYFCASSVGTSGGLNEQFFGPGTRLTVL.

This chain joins TRBV6-8 and TRBJ1-2; D ambiguous. CDR1 and CDR2 from the germline V gene are MNHGY and SAAAGT. Trimming shortened V by 6 bases and J by 5 bases, and 10 bases separated the two germline ends. The CDR3 length is 12 residues. The CDR3 coding sequence is TGTGCCAGCAGAGGTGCCTGGTATGGCTACACCTTC. It codes for CASRGAWYGYTF.

The V gene is TRBV19, the J gene TRBJ1-3; 7 nucleotides agree with TRBD1. Trimming at V came to 4 bases and at J to 2 bases, leaving 2 bases not matched to a gene. The CDR3 has 14 amino acids. Germline assignment: CDR1 LNHDA and CDR2 SQIVND (reference sequence). The CDR3 DNA reads TGTGCCAGTAGTAAAGGGGGCACTGGAAACACCATATATTTT. This translates into CASSKGGTGNTIYF.

The chain couples TRBV19 to TRBJ2-1, with unresolved D. Germline V gene lookup returns CDR1 LNHDA and CDR2 SQIVND (reference sequence). V dropped 1 base and J dropped 7 bases, with 17 bases sitting between them. The CDR3 sequence is 16 residues long. This chain's CDR3 is CASSIAKTLGSNEQFF. CDR3 nucleotide sequence: TGTGCCAGTAGTATAGCCAAGACCTTGGGCAGTAATGAGCAGTTCTTC.

The chain combines TRBV14 with TRBJ1-2; 8 bases are shared with TRBD1. Germline V gene data show CDR1 as SGHDN and CDR2 as FVKESK. This CDR3 comprises 14 residues. Trimming took 3 bases from V and 8 from J; bases not matched to a gene: 8. CDR3 sequence (DNA): TGTGCCAGCAGCCACGGCGTCACAGGGGGAGGCTACACCTTC. As protein: CASSHGVTGGGYTF.

This chain uses TRBV27 with TRBJ2-2; D may be TRBD1 or TRBD2 (5 bases each). The CDR3 is 14 residues long. V shed 6 bases and J shed 3 bases, with 11 bases lying between them. Germline CDR1 MNHEY, CDR2 SMNVEV (reference sequence). The CDR3 reads CASRRDDYTGELFF. Here the CDR3 DNA reads TGTGCCAGCAGACGGGACGATTACACCGGGGAGCTGTTTTTT.

This clone was observed a few times. The chain joins TRBV5-1 to TRBJ2-7, with 7 bases matching TRBD2. The CDR3 runs to 14 residues. V was clipped by 4 bases and J by 6 bases; unmatched bases: 10. Germline-derived CDR1 and CDR2 are SGHRS and YFSETQ. The CDR3 reads CASSLGREGSEQYF. The CDR3 DNA is TGCGCCAGCAGCCTAGGGAGGGAAGGTAGCGAGCAGTACTTC.

This clone was observed a handful of times. This rearrangement joins TRBV6-8 to TRBJ2-1; D may be TRBD1 (7 bases). V was pared by 10 bases and J by 5 bases, with 27 bases between. Germline V lookup: CDR1 MNHGY, CDR2 SAAAGT. CDR3 length: 17 amino acids. This CDR3 reads CATRRGDNRGLNNEQFF. CDR3 nucleotides: TGTGCCACAAGGAGGGGGGATAACAGGGGTCTAAACAATGAGCAGTTCTTC.

The V and J genes are TRBV15 and TRBJ1-2, with 9 bases matching TRBD1. This CDR3 region has 14 residues. Losses at the gene ends were 0 bases for V and 5 bases for J; bases not matched to a gene: 1. Per the germline V gene, CDR1 is LNHNV and CDR2 is YYDKDF (reference sequence). The CDR3 DNA follows: TGTGCCACCAGCAGAGATGGGACAGGGTATGGCTACACCTTC. As protein: CATSRDGTGYGYTF.

In DNA form, the CDR3 reads TGTGCCTGGAGTGGGGAGACCGGGGAGCTGTTTTTT. Amino acid sequence: CAWSGETGELFF. The rearrangement uses TRBV30 and TRBJ2-2, with D perhaps TRBD2 (5 bases). Germline lookup yields CDR1 GTSNPN and CDR2 SVGIG (reference sequence). V was trimmed by 1 base and J by 5 bases, leaving 5 bases between them. The CDR3 has 12 amino acids.

The V gene is TRBV27, the J gene TRBJ2-7, with 7 bases identical to TRBD1. The CDR3 is 14 residues long. Germline CDR1 reads MNHEY; CDR2 reads SMNVEV (reference sequence). Germline trimming cut 3 bases from V and 2 bases from J; bases unmatched to any gene: 4. The CDR3 sequence is CASSFPGQPYEQYF. The CDR3 region has the DNA TGTGCCAGCAGTTTTCCGGGACAGCCCTACGAGCAGTACTTC.

V is TRBV28 and J is TRBJ2-1, with TRBD2 identical over 12 bases. V trimming: 5 bases; J trimming: 8 bases; junction bases outside the gene matches: 4. The CDR3 is made up of 14 amino acids. Germline values: CDR1 MDHEN, CDR2 SYDVKM. CDR3 in amino acids: CASSRTSGNHEQFF. CDR3 coding DNA: TGTGCCAGCAGTCGGACTAGCGGGAACCATGAGCAGTTCTTC.